A single sample is the source of the 29 T cell receptor beta chains below, sequenced in a study of regulatory T cells in long-lasting Graves disease. Indicated time point: newly diagnosed GD, antithyroid drugs for less than 3 months. From RNA extracted from PBMCs, the TCR library was made. Arm-PCR of CDR3 regions with iRepertoire HTBI primers generated TCR beta libraries. One entry per CDR3 protein, called by TCRdb with MiXCR from the multiplex PCR reads. The table includes roughly 420,000 distinct CDR3 sequences, 13% to 15% detected once. Another study also made use of these data, one on T cells in Graves' hyperthyroidism and ophthalmopathy.

The sequencing here drew on peripheral blood mononuclear cells (PBMCs), taken at new diagnosis, from a patient treated with antithyroid drugs. These receptors all come from a woman in her fifties or sixties with Graves disease.

The CDR3 sequence is CATSESGTQGALTEAFF. The CDR3 DNA sequence: TGTGCCACCAGTGAGTCGGGGACACAGGGGGCTTTGACTGAAGCTTTCTTT. This chain connects TRBV24-1 to TRBJ1-1; 9 nucleotides align to TRBD1. Looked up from germline, CDR1 is KGHDR and CDR2 is SFDVKD. V lost 4 bases, J lost 5 bases, and 13 bases stayed unmatched. This CDR3 spans 17 amino acids.

This clonotype has a count of ten or more. The chain joins TRBV7-9 to TRBJ2-3, with D perhaps TRBD2 (7 bases). Germline V gives CDR1 SEHNR, CDR2 FQNEAQ (reference sequence). This CDR3 spans 14 amino acids. V was clipped by 8 bases and J by 0 bases, with 12 bases between them. CDR3 residues: CASVGGQSTDTQYF. Here the CDR3 DNA reads TGTGCCAGCGTCGGGGGGCAGAGCACAGATACGCAGTATTTT.

This clonotype has a handful of counts. The chain uses TRBV5-6 and TRBJ1-2; the match to TRBD1 covers 9 bases. V dropped 4 bases and J dropped 7; count of bases not matched to a gene: 8. CDR1 is SGHDT, CDR2 YYEEEE, per germline. This CDR3 spans 14 amino acids. The CDR3 nucleotides read TGTGCCAGCAGCCCGACCGGGACAGGGAGTGGCTACACCTTC. Protein product: CASSPTGTGSGYTF.

This clonotype was seen repeatedly, ten times or more. The V call is TRBV27, the J call TRBJ1-1; D is undetermined. The CDR3 covers 13 residues. The germline V and J ends were trimmed by 2 bases and 4 bases, with 8 bases remaining between them. Germline V gene lookup returns CDR1 MNHEY and CDR2 SMNVEV (reference sequence). In DNA, the CDR3 is TGTGCCAGCAGTTTAGTGGGAAGCACTGAAGCTTTCTTT. The encoded protein is CASSLVGSTEAFF.

The rearrangement uses TRBV14 and TRBJ2-7; D is undetermined. With 1 base removed from V and 3 bases from J, the gap between germline ends came to 7 bases. The V gene's germline CDR1 is SGHDN and CDR2 FVKESK. This CDR3 has 13 amino acids. This CDR3 reads CASSQGSDYEQYF. DNA of the CDR3: TGTGCCAGCAGCCAAGGGTCAGACTACGAGCAGTACTTC.

The CDR3 bases are TGTGCCACCGGGATCGGGACCGCGAACACCGGGGAGCTGTTTTTT. Translated, it gives CATGIGTANTGELFF. The V gene is TRBV24-1, the J gene TRBJ2-2, with D perhaps given as TRBD1 or TRBD2 (5 bases each). The germline CDR1 and CDR2 sequences are KGHDR and SFDVKD. The ends were cut back, 9 bases at V and 0 bases at J, with 13 bases in the middle. The CDR3 runs 15 residues.

This clonotype has only one observation. This chain connects TRBV11-2 to TRBJ2-1; D perhaps matches TRBD2 (5 bases). CDR3 size: 15 residues. Trimming removed 6 bases at V and 10 bases at J, with 22 bases between. Per the germline V gene, CDR1 is SGHAT and CDR2 is FQNNGV. The CDR3 nucleotides are TGTGCCAGCAGTTTATCGACGGGAAGCTCCTACGAGCAGTTCTTC. Protein product: CASSLSTGSSYEQFF.

Remarks on this clonotype: A much larger clone differs by one base, so this may be a read error. The V and J genes are TRBV28 and TRBJ2-5, with D uncertain. The CDR3 is made up of 13 amino acids. Germline V CDR1 and CDR2: MDHEN, SYDVKM. The CDR3: CASSLVRQESQYF. The CDR3 DNA sequence: TGTGCCAGCAGTTTAGTCAGGCAAGAGAGCCAGTACTTC.

There are many counts of this clonotype. CDR3 loop: CASNEILGTTQYF. CDR3 nucleotide sequence: TGTGCCAGCAACGAAATCCTGGGGACCACGCAGTATTTT. The chain carries TRBV2 and TRBJ2-3; D tentatively fits TRBD1 or TRBD2 (5 bases each). V was shortened by 7 bases and J by 9 bases, with 17 bases between the two germline ends. The CDR3 consists of 13 residues. Germline CDR1 reads SNHLY; CDR2 reads FYNNEI. The variable domain in full, with the rest retrieved from reference TRBV2 and TRBJ2-3, is EPEVTQTPSHQVTQMGQEVILRCVPISNHLYFYWYRQILGQKVEFLVSFYNNEISEKSEIFDDQFSVERPDGSNFTLKIRSTKLEDSAMYFCASNEILGTTQYFGPGTRLTVL.

Ten or more counts support this clonotype. V and J are TRBV2 and TRBJ2-5, with D hard to call. The CDR3 runs to 12 residues. Germline values: CDR1 SNHLY, CDR2 FYNNEI. Trimming took off 3 bases at V and 2 bases at J, with 4 bases between the two ends. This CDR3 reads CASSDGQETQYF. The CDR3 bases are TGTGCCAGCAGTGACGGACAAGAGACCCAGTACTTC.

This clonotype has a count of ten or more. The J gene is TRBJ2-1, the V gene TRBV10-3; 8 bases agree with TRBD2. The CDR3 runs to 17 residues. Per germline, CDR1 ENHRY and CDR2 SYGVKD. J gave up 8 bases and V 4 bases, and 16 bases lay outside the gene matches. In DNA form, the CDR3 reads TGTGCCATCAGTGGGGGACTAGGGGAAGGGAGTAGGGATGAGCAGTTCTTC. Amino acid sequence: CAISGGLGEGSRDEQFF.

The chain uses TRBV6-1 and TRBJ2-1; 13 bases are shared with TRBD2. With V trimmed by 1 base and J by 7 bases, 4 bases remained unmatched. The CDR3 has 16 amino acids. Germline V gene sequence: CDR1 MNHNS, CDR2 SASEGT. The CDR3 sequence is CASSEVLAGGINEQFF. The DNA for the CDR3 is TGTGCCAGCAGTGAAGTACTAGCGGGAGGGATTAATGAGCAGTTCTTC.

This clonotype was observed many times. This chain connects TRBV11-2 to TRBJ2-3; D is perhaps TRBD2 (6 bases). Germline V gene lookup returns CDR1 SGHAT and CDR2 FQNNGV. V was cut by 3 bases and J by 0 bases, with 16 bases left in between. The CDR3 is 17 residues long. This chain's CDR3 is CASSFRRGRTSTDTQYF. Here the CDR3 DNA reads TGTGCCAGCAGCTTCCGGCGGGGCCGAACTAGCACAGATACGCAGTATTTT.

In the case of this clonotype: The CDR3 ends on some other residue instead of the conserved phenylalanine or tryptophan, so this is likely a read error. The chain combines TRBV20-1 with TRBJ2-3; weak D call: TRBD2 (6 bases). The V end lost 6 bases, the J end lost 0 bases, and 10 bases lay between the germline ends. There are 13 residues in the CDR3. The germline V gene has CDR1 DFQATT and CDR2 SNEGSKA (reference sequence). CDR3 in DNA: TGCAGTGCCCGGGAGCCTAGCACAGATACGCAGTATCTT. It encodes CSAREPSTDTQYL.

Ten or more counts support this clonotype. The J gene is TRBJ2-7, the V gene TRBV3-1; a possible D gene is TRBD2 (7 bases). The CDR3 runs 16 residues. Germline V gene lookup returns CDR1 LGHDT and CDR2 YNNKEL (reference sequence). V lost 5 bases to trimming and J lost 4 bases, with 21 bases between them. Here the CDR3 reads CASSTPWGGNIYEQYF. The CDR3 region has the DNA TGTGCCAGCAGCACTCCTTGGGGGGGCAACATATACGAGCAGTACTTC.

Points on this clonotype: It may be a read error: a sequence one base away is much more abundant. V gene TRBV30 combines with J gene TRBJ1-1, with D unresolved. The length of the CDR3 is 14 residues. Germline assignment: CDR1 GTSNPN and CDR2 SVGIG (reference sequence). Trimming took 0 bases from V and 3 from J, leaving 11 bases between them. The CDR3 spells CAWSVTDGDTEAFF. In nucleotides, the CDR3 is TGTGCCTGGAGTGTAACCGACGGAGACACTGAAGCTTTCTTT.

At least ten counts were recorded for this clonotype. The V and J genes are TRBV16 and TRBJ1-5; maybe TRBD1 (5 bases). CDR3 length: 14 residues. The ends were cut back, 2 bases at V and 7 bases at J, with 12 bases in the middle. Germline V lookup: CDR1 KGHSY, CDR2 FQNENV. CDR3 DNA: TGTGCCAGCAGCCAACAGGGTCTGGGGCAGCCCCAGCATTTT. Its translation: CASSQQGLGQPQHF.

The chain joins TRBV6-2 or TRBV6-3 to TRBJ2-1, with D perhaps TRBD2 (6 bases). V gave up 5 bases and J gave up 6 bases, with 8 bases separating them. The CDR3 runs to 12 residues. Germline CDR1 MNHEY, CDR2 SVGEGT. CDR3 nucleotide sequence: TGTGCCAGCAGTCGACTAGGCAATGAGCAGTTCTTC. As protein: CASSRLGNEQFF.

This clonotype has a count of ten or more. The rearrangement uses TRBV11-2 and TRBJ2-7; 7 nucleotides agree with TRBD1. Looked up from germline, CDR1 is SGHAT and CDR2 is FQNNGV. The ends lost 4 bases at V and 3 bases at J; junction bases unmatched: 9. The CDR3 spans 15 residues. The DNA for the CDR3 is TGTGCCAGCAGCTCCTGGACGACAGGGATCTACGAGCAGTACTTC. Translated: CASSSWTTGIYEQYF. The variable domain in full, completed from reference TRBV11-2 and TRBJ2-7, reads EAGVAQSPRYKIIEKRQSVAFWCNPISGHATLYWYQQILGQGPKLLIQFQNNGVVDDSQLPKDRFSAERLKGVDSTLKIQPAKLEDSAVYLCASSSWTTGIYEQYFGPGTRLTVT.

In this sample, this clonotype turned up a few times. The V call is TRBV28, the J call TRBJ1-1, with a tentative D call TRBD1 (6 bases). Germline V CDR1 and CDR2: MDHEN, SYDVKM. The length of the CDR3 is 16 residues. Trimming cost V 7 bases and J 1 base, with 19 bases left between them. CDR3 nucleotides: TGTGCCAGCATAGGCCTCCCGGGACACTGGAACACTGAAGCTTTCTTT. Translating gives CASIGLPGHWNTEAFF.

This clonotype was seen repeatedly, ten times or more. The chain uses TRBV6-1 and TRBJ1-4, with 8 bases that match TRBD1. The CDR3 is made up of 14 amino acids. V was clipped by 8 bases and J by 6 bases; unmatched bases: 8. Germline CDR1 and CDR2: MNHNS and SASEGT. CDR3 amino acids: CASGGQGGDEKLFF. Written as DNA, the CDR3 is TGTGCCAGCGGAGGACAGGGCGGGGATGAAAAACTGTTTTTT.

V usage is TRBV27 and J usage is TRBJ2-1; no clear D gene. The CDR3 is 12 amino acids. CDR1 and CDR2 (germline): MNHEY, SMNVEV (reference sequence). V was trimmed by 0 bases and J by 7 bases, leaving 4 bases between them. CDR3 in amino acids: CASSLSKNEQFF. The DNA of the CDR3 is TGTGCCAGCAGTTTATCCAAAAATGAGCAGTTCTTC.

This clonotype was detected only a few times. V gene TRBV6-2 or TRBV6-3 combines with J gene TRBJ2-7; 8 bases are a match to TRBD2. V lost 7 bases to trimming and J lost 2 bases; unmatched junction nucleotides: 4. CDR1 and CDR2 (germline): MNHEY, SVGEGT. The CDR3 covers 13 residues. Here the CDR3 reads CASNEAGAYEQYF. The DNA of the CDR3 is TGTGCCAGCAACGAAGCGGGGGCCTACGAGCAGTACTTC.

This clonotype was counted a few times. V is TRBV19 and J is TRBJ1-5, with 9 bases lining up with TRBD1. Germline CDR1 LNHDA, CDR2 SQIVND (reference sequence). V was pared by 0 bases and J by 5 bases, with 2 bases of the junction left unmatched. The CDR3 covers 15 residues. CDR3 DNA sequence: TGTGCCAGTAGTATAGACGGGACAGGGTATCAGCCCCAGCATTTT. Translated, it gives CASSIDGTGYQPQHF.

The sample holds many counts of this clonotype. V is TRBV5-5 and J is TRBJ1-3; D not resolved. Trimming cost V 4 bases and J 2 bases, with 7 bases left between them. The CDR3 runs to 13 residues. Per germline, CDR1 SGHKS and CDR2 YYEKEE (reference sequence). CDR3 protein: CASSPSPGNTIYF. CDR3 nucleotides: TGTGCCAGCAGCCCTTCCCCTGGAAACACCATATATTTT.

This clonotype showed up many times. The chain combines TRBV20-1 with TRBJ2-7; 8 nucleotides agree with TRBD2. Germline V lookup: CDR1 DFQATT, CDR2 SNEGSKA (reference sequence). V shed 0 bases, J shed 3 bases, and the junction held 7 bases outside the gene matches. The CDR3 extends over 15 amino acids. The CDR3 region is CSARDQSGRSYEQYF. In nucleotides, the CDR3 is TGCAGTGCTAGAGATCAGAGCGGGAGAAGCTACGAGCAGTACTTC.

The sample holds a few counts of this clonotype. This chain links TRBV19 with TRBJ1-1, with TRBD1 as a possible D gene (5 bases). Trimming shortened V by 7 bases and J by 0 bases, and 15 bases separated the two germline ends. The CDR3 consists of 15 residues. Germline V gene sequence: CDR1 LNHDA, CDR2 SQIVND (reference sequence). This chain's CDR3 is CASIPLGGMNTEAFF. The DNA of the CDR3 is TGTGCCAGTATTCCGCTTGGGGGAATGAACACTGAAGCTTTCTTT.

This chain connects TRBV5-4 to TRBJ1-2; 12 bases fit TRBD1. This CDR3 is 13 amino acids long. The V gene's germline CDR1 is SGHNT and CDR2 YYREEE (reference sequence). The J segment lost 10 bases and the V segment lost 1 base, leaving 2 bases of the junction unmatched. The CDR3, as DNA: TGTGCCAGCAGCTTGTGGGACAGGGGGCTCTACACCTTC. It encodes CASSLWDRGLYTF.

This clonotype was picked up many times. The chain has TRBV12-3 or TRBV12-4 and TRBJ2-5; no definite D call. The CDR3 is 13 amino acids. Trimming removed 6 bases at V and 2 bases at J, with 10 bases between. The CDR3 reads CASSPAIQETQYF. CDR3 bases: TGTGCCAGCAGCCCCGCAATACAAGAGACCCAGTACTTC.